The 8 T cell receptor beta chains given below trace back to one sample, sequenced in a study of OX40 agonist ivuxolimab in advanced cancers. Clones were read by immunoSEQ multiplex PCR, and TCRdb kept only the in-frame ones, dropping some. The sample carries around 50,000 clones, roughly 90% recorded once. The sequencing here drew on CD4+ or CD8+ T cells sorted from blood, taken in a trial of the OX40 agonist ivuxolimab. These receptors all come from an adult with an advanced solid tumor such as melanoma, head and neck, liver or kidney cancer.

This clone showed up just a few times. The chain recombines TRBV7-9 with TRBJ2-1; 9 nucleotides agree with TRBD2. After removal of 4 bases from V and 7 bases from J, the junction contained 14 bases not matched to a gene. The CDR3 runs 17 residues. Germline V lookup: CDR1 SEHNR, CDR2 FQNEAQ (reference sequence). For the CDR3, the DNA is TGTGCCAGCAGCTCGGCGCGGGCTAGCGGGATAAAGAATGAGCAGTTCTTC. Its protein product is CASSSARASGIKNEQFF.

The CDR3 DNA reads as TGCGCCAGCAGCTCCTCGTACCGTAGCCACGAGCAGTACTTC. Translating gives CASSSSYRSHEQYF. J is TRBJ2-7 and V is TRBV5-1, with D hard to call. Germline CDR1 and CDR2: SGHRS and YFSETQ. The V end was cut by 3 bases, the J end by 5 bases, with 15 bases between. The CDR3 totals 14 residues.

CDR3 sequence (DNA): TGTGCCAGCAGCCTACGGTGGACCAAAGAGACCCAGTACTTC. As protein: CASSLRWTKETQYF. J is TRBJ2-5 and V is TRBV5-4; the D is unclear. The V gene's germline CDR1 is SGHNT and CDR2 YYREEE (reference sequence). CDR3 length: 14 residues. Trimming removed 4 bases at V and 3 bases at J, with 13 bases between.

The chain employs TRBV15 and TRBJ1-5; D gene unclear. V was trimmed by 1 base and J by 6 bases, leaving 19 bases between them. The CDR3 extends over 17 amino acids. Germline V gene data show CDR1 as LNHNV and CDR2 as YYDKDF (reference sequence). The CDR3 coding sequence is TGTGCCACCAGCAGAGGGGTCATTCAGGAGCAAAGTCAGCCCCAGCATTTT. Translating it yields CATSRGVIQEQSQPQHF.

The chain links TRBV28 to TRBJ2-6; 12 positions agree with TRBD1. CDR3 length: 17 residues. V dropped 7 bases and J dropped 0; count of bases not matched to a gene: 4. Germline loops: CDR1 MDHEN, CDR2 SYDVKM. The CDR3 DNA reads TGTGCCAGCATTAGGGACAGGGGGCTCTCTGGGGCCAACGTCCTGACTTTC. Its translation: CASIRDRGLSGANVLTF.

The rearrangement joins TRBV5-1 to TRBJ2-1; 7 bases are shared with TRBD1. The CDR3 is 13 amino acids. V lost 1 base, J lost 16 bases, and 11 bases stayed unmatched. Germline CDR1 and CDR2: SGHRS and YFSETQ. In nucleotides, the CDR3 is TGCGCCAGCAGCTTGTCCGGGACAGCCAGGGGCTTCTTC. As protein: CASSLSGTARGFF.

The rearrangement links TRBV9 to TRBJ2-2; the D gene is possibly TRBD2 (6 bases). Between the trimmed V and J ends, which lost 0 bases and 2 bases, there was a span of 11 bases. Per germline, CDR1 SGDLS and CDR2 YYNGEE. The CDR3 runs to 16 residues. CDR3 DNA: TGTGCCAGCAGCGTAGAAAGCGGGCTTAACACCGGGGAGCTGTTTTTT. It specifies CASSVESGLNTGELFF.

This sequence joins TRBV5-6 and TRBJ1-5, with a possible D match to TRBD1 (6 bases). The CDR3 runs 17 residues. Germline V gene data show CDR1 as SGHDT and CDR2 as YYEEEE. Between the trimmed V and J ends, which lost 1 base and 5 bases, there was a span of 19 bases. CDR3 nucleotide sequence: TGTGCCAGCAGCTTGCGTCGACTCGGACAGAGGCATCAGCCCCAGCATTTT. Encoded protein: CASSLRRLGQRHQPQHF.